This T cell receptor (beta chain) was documented in a study of blood T cells in healthy people across ages. Background on the study: About one barcoded TCR beta cDNA was captured per two T cells.

The CDR3 runs 15 residues. V lost 2 bases, J lost 7 bases, and 18 bases lay in between. CDR1 is SGHRS and CDR2 is YFSETQ in the germline V gene. A second PCR of about 7 to 11 cycles used a sample-barcoded 5' primer and a J-beta primer mix. TCRdb processed the 5' RACE reads anew with MiXCR; each CDR3 protein has one entry. Here the sample spans 920,000 or so distinct CDR3 sequences, around 45% being singletons. The sample comprised blood. The chain links TRBV5-1 to TRBJ2-5, with D perhaps given as TRBD1 or TRBD2 (5 bases each). The TCR was taken from an older woman in good health. The CDR3 bases are TGCGCCAGCAGCTTCCTAGGACGAGGGGCGGCGACCCAGTACTTC. As protein: CASSFLGRGAATQYF.